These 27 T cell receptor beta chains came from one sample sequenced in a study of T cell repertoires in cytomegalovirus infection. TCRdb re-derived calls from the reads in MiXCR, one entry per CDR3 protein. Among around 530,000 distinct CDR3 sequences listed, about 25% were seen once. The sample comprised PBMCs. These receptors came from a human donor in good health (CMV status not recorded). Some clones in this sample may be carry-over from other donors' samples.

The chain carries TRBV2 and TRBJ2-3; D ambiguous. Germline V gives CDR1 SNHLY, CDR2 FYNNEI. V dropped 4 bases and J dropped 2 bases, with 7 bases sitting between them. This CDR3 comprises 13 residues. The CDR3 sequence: CASSANITDTQYF. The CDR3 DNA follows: TGTGCCAGCAGTGCGAATATCACAGATACGCAGTATTTT. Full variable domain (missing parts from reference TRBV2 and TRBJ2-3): EPEVTQTPSHQVTQMGQEVILRCVPISNHLYFYWYRQILGQKVEFLVSFYNNEISEKSEIFDDQFSVERPDGSNFTLKIRSTKLEDSAMYFCASSANITDTQYFGPGTRLTVL.

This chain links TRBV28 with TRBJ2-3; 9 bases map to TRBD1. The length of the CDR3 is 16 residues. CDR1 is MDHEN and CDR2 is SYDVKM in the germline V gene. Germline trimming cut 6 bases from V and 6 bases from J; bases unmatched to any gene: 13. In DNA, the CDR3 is TGTGCCAGCAGGGGAGGGGGACAGGGACGTAGGGATACGCAGTATTTT. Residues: CASRGGGQGRRDTQYF.

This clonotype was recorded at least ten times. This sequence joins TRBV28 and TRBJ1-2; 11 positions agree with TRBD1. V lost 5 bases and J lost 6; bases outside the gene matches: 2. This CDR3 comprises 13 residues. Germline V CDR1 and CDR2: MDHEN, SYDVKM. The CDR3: CASSVGQGDGYTF. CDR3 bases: TGTGCCAGCAGTGTGGGACAGGGGGATGGCTACACCTTC.

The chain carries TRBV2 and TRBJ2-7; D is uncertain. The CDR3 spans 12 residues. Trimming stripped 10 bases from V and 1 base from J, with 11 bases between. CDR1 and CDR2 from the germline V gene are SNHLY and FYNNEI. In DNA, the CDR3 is TGTGCCACGCTCTATCAGTCCTACGAGCAGTACTTC. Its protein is CATLYQSYEQYF.

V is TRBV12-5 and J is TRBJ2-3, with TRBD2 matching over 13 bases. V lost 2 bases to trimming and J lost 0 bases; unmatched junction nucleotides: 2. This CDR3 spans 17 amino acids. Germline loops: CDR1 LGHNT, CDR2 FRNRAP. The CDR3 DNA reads TGTGCTAGTGGTTTGATGGGACTAGCGGGAAGCACAGATACGCAGTATTTT. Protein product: CASGLMGLAGSTDTQYF.

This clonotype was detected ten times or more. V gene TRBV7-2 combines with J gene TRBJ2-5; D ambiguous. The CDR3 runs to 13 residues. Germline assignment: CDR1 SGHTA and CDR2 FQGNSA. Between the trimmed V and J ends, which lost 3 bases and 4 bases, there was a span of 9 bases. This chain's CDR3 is CASSFVFRETQYF. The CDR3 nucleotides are TGTGCCAGCAGCTTCGTGTTTCGAGAGACCCAGTACTTC.

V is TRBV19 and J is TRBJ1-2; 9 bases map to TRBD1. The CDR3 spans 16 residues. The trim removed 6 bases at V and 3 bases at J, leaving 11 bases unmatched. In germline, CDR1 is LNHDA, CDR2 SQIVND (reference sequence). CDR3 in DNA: TGTGCCAGTAGGGCAACCTACAGGGGGCAAGACTATGGCTACACCTTC. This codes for CASRATYRGQDYGYTF.

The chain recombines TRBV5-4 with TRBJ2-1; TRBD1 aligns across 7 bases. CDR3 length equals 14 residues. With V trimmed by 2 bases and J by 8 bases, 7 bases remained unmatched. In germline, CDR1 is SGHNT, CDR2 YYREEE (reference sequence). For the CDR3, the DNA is TGTGCCAGCAGCTTCAGGGGACAGCCAGATGAGCAGTTCTTC. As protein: CASSFRGQPDEQFF.

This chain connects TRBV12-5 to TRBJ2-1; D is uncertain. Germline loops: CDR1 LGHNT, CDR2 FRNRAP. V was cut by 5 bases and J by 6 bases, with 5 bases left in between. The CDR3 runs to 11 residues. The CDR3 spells CASGATNEQFF. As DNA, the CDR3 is TGTGCTAGTGGTGCTACCAATGAGCAGTTCTTC.

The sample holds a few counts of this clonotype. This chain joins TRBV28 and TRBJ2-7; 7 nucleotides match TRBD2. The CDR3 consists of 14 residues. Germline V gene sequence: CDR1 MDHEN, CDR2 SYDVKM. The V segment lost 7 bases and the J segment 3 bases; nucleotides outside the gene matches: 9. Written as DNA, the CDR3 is TGTGCCAGCACCCCGGGGACTATCCACTACGAGCAGTACTTC. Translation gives CASTPGTIHYEQYF.

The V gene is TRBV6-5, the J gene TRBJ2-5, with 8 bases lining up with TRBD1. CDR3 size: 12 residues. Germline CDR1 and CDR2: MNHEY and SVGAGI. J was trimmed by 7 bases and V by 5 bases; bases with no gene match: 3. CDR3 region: CASSQGAGTQYF. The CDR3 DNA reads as TGTGCCAGCAGTCAGGGGGCAGGGACCCAGTACTTC.

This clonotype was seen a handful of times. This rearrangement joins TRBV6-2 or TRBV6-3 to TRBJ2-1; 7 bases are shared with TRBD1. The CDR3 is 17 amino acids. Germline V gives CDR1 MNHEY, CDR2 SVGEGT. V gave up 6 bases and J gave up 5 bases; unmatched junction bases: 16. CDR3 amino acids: CASSRALRQGMNNEQFF. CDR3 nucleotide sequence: TGTGCCAGCAGCAGAGCCCTAAGACAGGGTATGAACAATGAGCAGTTCTTC.

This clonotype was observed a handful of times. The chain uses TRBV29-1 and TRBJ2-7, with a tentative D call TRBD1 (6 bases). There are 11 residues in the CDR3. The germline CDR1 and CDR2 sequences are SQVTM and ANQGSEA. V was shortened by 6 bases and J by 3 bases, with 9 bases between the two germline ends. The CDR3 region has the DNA TGCAGCGTAAGCAGGGGCTACGAGCAGTACGTC. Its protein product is CSVSRGYEQYV.

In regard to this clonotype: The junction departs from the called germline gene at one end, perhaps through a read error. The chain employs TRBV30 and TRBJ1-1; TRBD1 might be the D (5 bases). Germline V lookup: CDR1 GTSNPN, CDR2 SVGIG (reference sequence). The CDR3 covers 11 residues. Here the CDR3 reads CAWTRGVEAFF. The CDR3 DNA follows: TGTGCTTGGACCCGGGGGGTTGAAGCTTTCTTT.

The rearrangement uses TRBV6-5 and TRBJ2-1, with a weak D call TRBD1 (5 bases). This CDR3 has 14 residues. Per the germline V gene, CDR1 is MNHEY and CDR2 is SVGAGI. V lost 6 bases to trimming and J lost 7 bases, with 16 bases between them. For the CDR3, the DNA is TGTGCCAGCAGCCCCTTAACCAGGGAAAATGAGCAGTTCTTC. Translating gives CASSPLTRENEQFF.

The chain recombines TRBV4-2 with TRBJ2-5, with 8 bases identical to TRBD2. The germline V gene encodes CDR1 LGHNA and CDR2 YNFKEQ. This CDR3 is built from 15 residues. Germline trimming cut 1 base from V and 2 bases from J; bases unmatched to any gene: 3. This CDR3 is CASSQAGGGQETQYF. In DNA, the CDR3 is TGTGCCAGCAGCCAAGCGGGAGGGGGTCAAGAGACCCAGTACTTC.

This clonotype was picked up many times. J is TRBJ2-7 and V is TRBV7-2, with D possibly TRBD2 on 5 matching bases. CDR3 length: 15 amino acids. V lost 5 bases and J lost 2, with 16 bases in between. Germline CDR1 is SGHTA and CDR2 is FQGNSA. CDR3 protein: CASSTSGLITYEQYF. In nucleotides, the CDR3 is TGTGCCAGCAGCACCTCAGGACTGATTACCTACGAGCAGTACTTC.

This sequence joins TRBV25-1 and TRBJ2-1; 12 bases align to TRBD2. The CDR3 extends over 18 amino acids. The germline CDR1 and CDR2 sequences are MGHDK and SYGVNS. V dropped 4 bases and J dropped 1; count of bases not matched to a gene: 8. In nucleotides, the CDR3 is TGTGCCAGCAGTGGCTGGACTAGCGGGGTCAGTTCCTACAATGAGCAGTTCTTC. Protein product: CASSGWTSGVSSYNEQFF.

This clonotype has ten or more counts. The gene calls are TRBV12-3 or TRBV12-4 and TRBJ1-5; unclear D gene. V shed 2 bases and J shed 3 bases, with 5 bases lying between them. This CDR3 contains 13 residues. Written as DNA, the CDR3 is TGTGCCAGCAGTTTAAATGCCAATCAGCCCCAGCATTTT. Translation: CASSLNANQPQHF.

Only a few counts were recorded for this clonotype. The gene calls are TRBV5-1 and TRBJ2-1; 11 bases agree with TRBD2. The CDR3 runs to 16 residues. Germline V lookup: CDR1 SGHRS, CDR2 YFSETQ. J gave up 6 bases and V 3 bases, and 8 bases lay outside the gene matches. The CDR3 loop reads CASSSGGLAGPNEQFF. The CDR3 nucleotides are TGCGCCAGCAGCTCCGGCGGACTAGCGGGCCCCAATGAGCAGTTCTTC.

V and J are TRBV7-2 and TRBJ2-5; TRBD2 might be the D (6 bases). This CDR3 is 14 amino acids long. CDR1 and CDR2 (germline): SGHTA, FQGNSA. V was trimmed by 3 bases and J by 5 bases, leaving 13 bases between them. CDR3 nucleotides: TGTGCCAGCAGCTTCCGGGAGCCCTGGGAGACCCAGTACTTC. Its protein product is CASSFREPWETQYF.

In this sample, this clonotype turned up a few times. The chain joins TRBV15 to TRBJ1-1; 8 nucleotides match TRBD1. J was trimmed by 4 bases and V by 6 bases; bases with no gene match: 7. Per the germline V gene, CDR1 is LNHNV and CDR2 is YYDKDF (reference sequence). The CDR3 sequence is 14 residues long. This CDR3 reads CATRNRGMGTEAFF. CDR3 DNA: TGTGCCACCAGGAACAGGGGGATGGGCACTGAAGCTTTCTTT.

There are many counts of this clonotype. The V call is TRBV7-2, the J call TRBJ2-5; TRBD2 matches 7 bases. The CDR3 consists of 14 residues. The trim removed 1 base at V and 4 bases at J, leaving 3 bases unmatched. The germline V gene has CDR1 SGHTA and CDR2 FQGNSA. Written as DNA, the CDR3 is TGTGCCAGCAGCTTAGTGGTAGCGGGAGAGACCCAGTACTTC. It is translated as CASSLVVAGETQYF.

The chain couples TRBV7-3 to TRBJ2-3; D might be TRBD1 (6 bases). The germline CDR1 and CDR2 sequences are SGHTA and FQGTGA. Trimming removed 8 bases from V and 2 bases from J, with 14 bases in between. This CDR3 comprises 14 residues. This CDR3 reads CASGKRTATDTQYF. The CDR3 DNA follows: TGTGCCAGCGGAAAGCGGACAGCCACAGATACGCAGTATTTT.

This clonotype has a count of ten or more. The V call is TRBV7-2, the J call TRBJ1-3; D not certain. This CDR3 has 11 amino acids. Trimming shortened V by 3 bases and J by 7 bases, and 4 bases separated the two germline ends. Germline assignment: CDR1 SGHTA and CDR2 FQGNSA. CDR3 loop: CASSFLNTIYF. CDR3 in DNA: TGTGCCAGCAGCTTTTTGAACACCATATATTTT.

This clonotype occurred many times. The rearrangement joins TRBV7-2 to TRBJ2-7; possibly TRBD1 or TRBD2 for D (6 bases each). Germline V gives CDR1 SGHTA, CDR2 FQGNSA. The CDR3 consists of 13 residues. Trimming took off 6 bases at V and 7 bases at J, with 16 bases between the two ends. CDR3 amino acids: CASSRGPFEEQYF. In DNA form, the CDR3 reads TGTGCCAGCAGTCGGGGGCCCTTCGAGGAGCAGTACTTC.

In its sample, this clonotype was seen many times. In nucleotides, the CDR3 is TGTGCCAGCAGCTCTAACACAGGGTGGAACACTGAAGCTTTCTTT. Its translation is CASSSNTGWNTEAFF. The rearrangement uses TRBV7-8 and TRBJ1-1; a weak D match, TRBD1 (6 bases). This CDR3 is built from 15 residues. With 4 bases removed from V and 1 base from J, the gap between germline ends came to 13 bases. Germline loops: CDR1 SGHVS, CDR2 FQNEAQ.